The clone carrying this T cell receptor (beta chain) was detected ten times or more. One end of the junction varies from germline; a read error may be responsible. The CDR3 covers 14 residues. Germline V gene sequence: CDR1 SGHRS, CDR2 YFSETQ. Arm-PCR of CDR3 regions and iRepertoire HTBI primers were the basis on which TCR beta libraries were built. Using its own MiXCR run on the multiplex PCR reads, TCRdb lists one record per CDR3 protein. The table lists fewer than 600,000 distinct CDR3 sequences, around a fifth of them singletons, with around 13% in the top ten. Stated time point: persistent/refractory GD, antithyroid drugs over 5 years with positive TRAb. PBMCs were the source of the RNA used for TCR sequencing. All patients originated from an endocrinology department located in Xi'an, China. The authors drew 9 to 9.5 milliliters of peripheral blood into EDTA tubes. This entry is derived from a study of regulatory T cells in long-lasting Graves disease.

The clonotype originates from a female donor with Graves disease. The J gene is TRBJ1-1, the V gene TRBV5-1, with a tentative D call TRBD1 (6 bases). Sequenced material: peripheral blood mononuclear cells (PBMCs), taken when the disease was refractory, from a patient treated with antithyroid drugs. CDR3 sequence reads: CASSLAGANTEAFF. CDR3 nucleotides: TGTGCCAGCAGTCTAGCAGGGGCCAACACTGAAGCTTTCTTT.